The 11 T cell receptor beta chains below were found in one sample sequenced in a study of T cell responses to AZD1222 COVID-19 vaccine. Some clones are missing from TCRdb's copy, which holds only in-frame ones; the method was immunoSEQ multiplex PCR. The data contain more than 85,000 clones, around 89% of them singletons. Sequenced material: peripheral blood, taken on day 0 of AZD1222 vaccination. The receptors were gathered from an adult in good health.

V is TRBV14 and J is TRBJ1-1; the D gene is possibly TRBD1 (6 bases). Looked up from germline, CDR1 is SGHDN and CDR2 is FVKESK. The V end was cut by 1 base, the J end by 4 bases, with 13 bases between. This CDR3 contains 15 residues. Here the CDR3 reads CASSQALGGSTEAFF. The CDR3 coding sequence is TGTGCCAGCAGCCAAGCCCTGGGGGGCTCCACTGAAGCTTTCTTT.

This chain's CDR3 is CASSLGGGEYNEQFF. The DNA for the CDR3 is TGTGCCAGCAGCTTAGGCGGGGGGGAATACAATGAGCAGTTCTTC. The rearrangement links TRBV7-2 to TRBJ2-1; 9 nucleotides agree with TRBD2. The trim removed 1 base at V and 4 bases at J, leaving 2 bases unmatched. Germline CDR1 SGHTA, CDR2 FQGNSA. This CDR3 contains 15 residues.

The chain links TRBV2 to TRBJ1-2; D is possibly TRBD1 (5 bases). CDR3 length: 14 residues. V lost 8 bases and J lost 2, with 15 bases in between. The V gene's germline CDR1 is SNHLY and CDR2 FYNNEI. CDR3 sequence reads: CASRERQSNYGYTF. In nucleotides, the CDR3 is TGTGCCAGCCGAGAAAGACAGTCAAACTATGGCTACACCTTC.

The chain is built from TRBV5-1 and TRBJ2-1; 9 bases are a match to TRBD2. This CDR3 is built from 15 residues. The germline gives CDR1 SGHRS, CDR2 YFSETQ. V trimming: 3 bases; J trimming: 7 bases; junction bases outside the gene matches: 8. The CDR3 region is CASSSLSSGTNEQFF. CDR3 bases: TGCGCCAGCAGCTCGCTCTCTAGCGGGACGAATGAGCAGTTCTTC.

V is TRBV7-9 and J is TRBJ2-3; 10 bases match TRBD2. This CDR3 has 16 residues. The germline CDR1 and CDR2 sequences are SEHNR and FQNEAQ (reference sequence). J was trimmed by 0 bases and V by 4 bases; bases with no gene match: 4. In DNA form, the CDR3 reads TGTGCCAGCAGCTCGTCGACTAGCGGGAGCACAGATACGCAGTATTTT. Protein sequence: CASSSSTSGSTDTQYF.

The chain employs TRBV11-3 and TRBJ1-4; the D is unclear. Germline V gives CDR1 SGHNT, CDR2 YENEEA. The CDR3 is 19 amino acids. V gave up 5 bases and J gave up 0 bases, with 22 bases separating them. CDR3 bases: TGTGCCAGCAGCACCCACCGGGATGAGGGCCCGGCAACTAATGAAAAACTGTTTTTT. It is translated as CASSTHRDEGPATNEKLFF.

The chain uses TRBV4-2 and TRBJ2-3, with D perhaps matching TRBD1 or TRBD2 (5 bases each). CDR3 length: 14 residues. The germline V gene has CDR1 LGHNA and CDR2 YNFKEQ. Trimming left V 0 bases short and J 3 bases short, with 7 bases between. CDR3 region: CASSQEGETDTQYF. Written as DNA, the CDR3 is TGTGCCAGCAGCCAAGAGGGGGAAACAGATACGCAGTATTTT.

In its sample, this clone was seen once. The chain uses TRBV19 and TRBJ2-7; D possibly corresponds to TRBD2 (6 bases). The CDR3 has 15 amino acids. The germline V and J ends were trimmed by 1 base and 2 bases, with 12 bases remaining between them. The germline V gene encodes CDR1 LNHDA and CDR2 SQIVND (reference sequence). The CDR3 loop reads CASSIGDGGAYEQYF. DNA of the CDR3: TGTGCCAGTAGTATAGGGGACGGGGGAGCCTACGAGCAGTACTTC.

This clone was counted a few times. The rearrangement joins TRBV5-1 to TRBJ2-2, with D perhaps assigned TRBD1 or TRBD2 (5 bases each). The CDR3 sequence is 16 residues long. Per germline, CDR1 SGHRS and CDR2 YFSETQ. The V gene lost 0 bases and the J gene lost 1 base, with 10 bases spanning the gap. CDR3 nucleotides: TGCGCCAGCAGCTTGGGGGGGACGGGGAACACCGGGGAGCTGTTTTTT. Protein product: CASSLGGTGNTGELFF. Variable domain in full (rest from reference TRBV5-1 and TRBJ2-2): KAGVTQTPRYLIKTRGQQVTLSCSPISGHRSVSWYQQTPGQGLQFLFEYFSETQRNKGNFPGRFSGRQFSNSRSEMNVSTLELGDSALYLCASSLGGTGNTGELFFGEGSRLTVL.

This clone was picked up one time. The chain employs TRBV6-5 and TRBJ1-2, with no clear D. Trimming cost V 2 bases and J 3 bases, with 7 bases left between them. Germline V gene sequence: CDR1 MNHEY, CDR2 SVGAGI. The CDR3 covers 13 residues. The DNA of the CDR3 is TGTGCCAGCAGTTACGGCAACCACTATGGCTACACCTTC. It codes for CASSYGNHYGYTF.

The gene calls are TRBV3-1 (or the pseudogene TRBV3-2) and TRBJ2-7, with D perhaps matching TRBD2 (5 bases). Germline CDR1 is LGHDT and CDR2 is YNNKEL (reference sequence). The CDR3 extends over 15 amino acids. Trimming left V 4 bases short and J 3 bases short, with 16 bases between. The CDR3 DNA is TGTGCCAGCAGCCCTCGCTACGGGGAATACTACGAGCAGTACTTC. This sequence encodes CASSPRYGEYYEQYF.